This TCR beta chain was found in a study of T cells in Graves' hyperthyroidism and ophthalmopathy. Findings and limits, study-wide: Model output signaled ophthalmopathy a median roughly 6 months ahead of onset.

This clonotype was detected many times. The antigen remains unidentified. Patients aged 18 to 65 with hyperthyroidism were newly diagnosed, with duration under 2 months. It was RNA transcripts that yielded the amplified TCR beta CDR3 regions. The primer set for the first-round RT-PCR of the TCR CDR3 was HTBI. TCRdb used MiXCR to reprocess the multiplex PCR reads, holding one entry per CDR3 protein. The sample lists about 560,000 distinct CDR3 sequences, 16% occurring once. Trimming cost V 2 bases and J 1 base; bases outside gene matches: 5. Germline V gene lookup returns CDR1 MNHNS and CDR2 SASEGT. There are 17 residues in the CDR3.

The sequencing input was blood. V gene TRBV6-1 combines with J gene TRBJ2-7; TRBD2 aligns across 13 bases. The source of this sequence is a woman younger than 35 with Graves' hyperthyroidism. The CDR3 nucleotides are TGTGCCAGCAGTGAAAGTTTGGGACTAGCGGGGTCCTACGAGCAGTACTTC. Translated, it gives CASSESLGLAGSYEQYF.